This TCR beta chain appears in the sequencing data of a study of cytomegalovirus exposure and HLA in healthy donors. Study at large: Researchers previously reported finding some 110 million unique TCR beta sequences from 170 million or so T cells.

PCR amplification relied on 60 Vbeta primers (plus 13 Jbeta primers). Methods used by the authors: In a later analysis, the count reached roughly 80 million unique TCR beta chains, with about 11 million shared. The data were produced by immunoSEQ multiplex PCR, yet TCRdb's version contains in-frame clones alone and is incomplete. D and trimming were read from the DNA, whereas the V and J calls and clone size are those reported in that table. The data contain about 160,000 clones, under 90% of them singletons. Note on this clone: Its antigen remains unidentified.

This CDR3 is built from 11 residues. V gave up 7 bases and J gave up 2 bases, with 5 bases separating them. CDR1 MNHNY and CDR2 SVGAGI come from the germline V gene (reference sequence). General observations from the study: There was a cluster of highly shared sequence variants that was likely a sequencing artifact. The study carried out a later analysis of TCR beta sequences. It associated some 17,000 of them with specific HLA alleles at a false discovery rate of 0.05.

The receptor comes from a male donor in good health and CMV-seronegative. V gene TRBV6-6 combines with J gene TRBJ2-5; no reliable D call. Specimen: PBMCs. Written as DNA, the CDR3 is TGTGCCAGCAAAGAGCAAGAGACCCAGTACTTC. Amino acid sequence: CASKEQETQYF.